This T cell receptor beta chain was captured by sequencing in a study of cytomegalovirus exposure and HLA in healthy donors. Use of 60 Vbeta and 13 Jbeta primers characterized the PCR. The repertoire was sequenced with immunoSEQ multiplex PCR; TCRdb's copy has only in-frame clones and lacks some. The table shows fewer than 200,000 clones, with around 80% occurring only once. This clone was observed a single time. The source is a woman aged 40 to 55 in good health and CMV-seronegative. Sequencing was performed on PBMCs.

CDR3 sequence reads: CASSLSQGMISNQPQHF. The CDR3 DNA is TGTGCCAGCAGCCTCTCACAGGGAATGATTAGCAATCAGCCCCAGCATTTT. The chain employs TRBV5-8 and TRBJ1-5; tentatively, D is TRBD1 (6 bases). The V gene lost 4 bases and the J gene lost 0 bases, with 17 bases spanning the gap. The CDR3 length is 17 residues. Germline V gene lookup returns CDR1 SGHTS and CDR2 YDEGEE.